This TCR beta chain was profiled in a study of cytomegalovirus exposure and HLA in healthy donors. The PCR contained 60 Vbeta and 13 Jbeta primers. Libraries were prepared by immunoSEQ multiplex PCR; TCRdb keeps only in-frame clonotypes and omits some of them. This sample has approximately 130,000 clones, with over 65% found just once. Sequencing used PBMCs. This sequence originates from a man younger than 45 in good health and CMV-seronegative.

The CDR3 region is CASSSITGTGGYEQYF. In DNA, the CDR3 is TGCGCCAGCAGCTCTATAACCGGGACAGGGGGCTACGAGCAGTACTTC. The rearrangement joins TRBV5-1 to TRBJ2-5, with 11 bases matching TRBD1. The J call may not be correct, given that the DNA end is closer to TRBJ2-7. CDR1 is SGHRS, CDR2 YFSETQ, per germline. This CDR3 spans 16 amino acids.